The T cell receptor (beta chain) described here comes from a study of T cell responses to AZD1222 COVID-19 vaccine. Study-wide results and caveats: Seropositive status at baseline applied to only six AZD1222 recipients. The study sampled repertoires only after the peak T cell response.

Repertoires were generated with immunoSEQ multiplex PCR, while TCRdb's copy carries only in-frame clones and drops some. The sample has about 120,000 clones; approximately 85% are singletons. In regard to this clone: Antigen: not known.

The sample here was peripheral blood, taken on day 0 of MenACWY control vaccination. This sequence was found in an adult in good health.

The chain's CDR3 is CATSDPGQGEGYGYTF. The CDR3, as DNA: TGTGCCACCAGTGACCCCGGACAGGGTGAGGGCTATGGCTACACCTTC. This chain joins TRBV24-1 and TRBJ1-2; TRBD1 matches 8 bases. V was pared by 4 bases and J by 4 bases, with 10 bases of the junction left unmatched. Germline V gives CDR1 KGHDR, CDR2 SFDVKD. CDR3 length: 16 residues.